What follows is one TCR beta chain and its context. Its antigen is still unknown. The germline gives CDR1 MNHGY, CDR2 SAAAGT. The CDR3 is 15 residues long. Germline trimming cut 6 bases from V and 7 bases from J; bases unmatched to any gene: 12. The data were obtained in a study of somatic mutations in cytotoxic T cells in rheumatoid arthritis. Broader study findings: The identity of the antigens targeted by the expanded CD8+ clones remained unknown.

The method was immunoSEQ multiplex PCR; TCRdb's version includes in-frame clones alone and lacks a portion of them. The repertoire holds 7,000 to 9,500 clones, with around 87% as singletons. This clonotype was sampled from a man between 40 and 49 years old with rheumatoid arthritis. Sequencing used CD8+ T cells sorted from blood. The rearrangement uses TRBV6-8 and TRBJ1-2; 9 positions match TRBD1. The CDR3 DNA is TGTGCCAGCAGCCCCGGGACAGGGCAAAAGGGTGGCTACACCTTC. It yields the protein CASSPGTGQKGGYTF.